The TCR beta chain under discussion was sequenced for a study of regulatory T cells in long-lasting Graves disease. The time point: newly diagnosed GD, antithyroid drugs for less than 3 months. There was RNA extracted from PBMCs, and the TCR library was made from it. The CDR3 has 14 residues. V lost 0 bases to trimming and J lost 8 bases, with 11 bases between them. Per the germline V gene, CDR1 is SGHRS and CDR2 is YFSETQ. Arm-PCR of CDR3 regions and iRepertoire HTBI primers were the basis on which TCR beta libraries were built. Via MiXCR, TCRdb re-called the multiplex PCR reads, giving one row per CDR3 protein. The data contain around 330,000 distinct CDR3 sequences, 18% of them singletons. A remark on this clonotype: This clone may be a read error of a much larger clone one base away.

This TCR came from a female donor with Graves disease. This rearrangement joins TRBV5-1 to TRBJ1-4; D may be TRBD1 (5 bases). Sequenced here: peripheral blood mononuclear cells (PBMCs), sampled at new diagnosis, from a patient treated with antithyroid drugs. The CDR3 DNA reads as TGCGCCAGCAGCTTGGGGGCAGGGAAGGAAAAACTGTTTTTT. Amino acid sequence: CASSLGAGKEKLFF.